This entry is about one TCR beta chain. Its antigen is unidentified. Germline loops: CDR1 SGHVS, CDR2 FQNEAQ. The CDR3 extends over 17 amino acids. Unmatched junction bases numbered 15, after V lost 11 bases and J lost 1 base. This entry belongs to a study of cytomegalovirus exposure and HLA in healthy donors. Whole-study findings and limits: Later on, analysis showed that most CMV-associated TCR beta chains appeared to be HLA-restricted. According to reports, the classifier identified cytomegalovirus status with high specificity and sensitivity.

The PCR made use of 60 Vbeta and 13 Jbeta primers. Study processing details: About 10 million shared chains were among 65 million to 85 million unique TCR beta chains counted in a later analysis. The assay was immunoSEQ multiplex PCR, and TCRdb's table has in-frame clones only and misses some. That table is the source of V, J and clone size, and D and trimming were worked out from the DNA. The data contain 100,000 to 150,000 clones, 80% of them singletons. The rearrangement links TRBV7-8 to TRBJ1-1, with 11 positions matching TRBD1. Sequenced sample: PBMCs. This sequence originates from a man aged 25-45 years in good health and CMV-seronegative. For the CDR3, the DNA is TGTGCCGTCTCCCGGGACAGGGGGACCTACTGGAACACTGAAGCTTTCTTT. It yields the protein CAVSRDRGTYWNTEAFF.